The 15 T cell receptor beta chains below come from one sample, sequenced in a study of shared clonotypes between healthy human individuals (dated by TCRdb to the early 2020s). Library preparation employed the immunoSEQ multiplex PCR assay. What TCRdb holds here is the immuneACCESS table cut down to in-frame rearrangements. Part of the clones is not present; checked against another copy, under half of the missing clones reflect an unresolved V gene, and the others are unexplained. This sample comprises over a million clones, 65% to 75% of them detected only once. The ten largest clones take up roughly 1.5% of the sample. Sequences were obtained from memory CD4+ T cells sorted from blood. This specimen's cell subset or site label, per the study, means: CD45RA-negative fraction. These receptor sequences come from a man between 18 and 29 years old in good health.

About this clone: This same CDR3 is encoded by further DNA sequences in the sample. This chain connects TRBV7-2 to TRBJ2-3; TRBD1 or TRBD2 may be the D gene (5 bases each). This CDR3 is 15 amino acids long. Germline V gene lookup returns CDR1 SGHTA and CDR2 FQGNSA. Trimming shortened V by 1 base and J by 0 bases, and 8 bases separated the two germline ends. The CDR3 reads CASSLGGKSTDTQYF. Written as DNA, the CDR3 is TGTGCCAGCAGCTTAGGGGGGAAGAGCACAGATACGCAGTATTTT.

The gene calls are TRBV5-4 and TRBJ2-2; D is possibly TRBD1 or TRBD2 (5 bases each). The V end was cut by 0 bases, the J end by 5 bases, with 11 bases between. Germline CDR1 is SGHNT and CDR2 is YYREEE (reference sequence). The CDR3 is 15 amino acids. The chain's CDR3 is CASSLGTGATGELFF. In nucleotides, the CDR3 is TGTGCCAGCAGCTTGGGCACCGGGGCTACCGGGGAGCTGTTTTTT.

The chain carries TRBV6-6 and TRBJ1-1; TRBD1 is a possible D gene (6 bases). Germline-derived CDR1 and CDR2 are MNHNY and SVGAGI (reference sequence). Deletions cut 0 bases from V and 1 base from J, with 12 bases between. The CDR3 is 16 residues long. DNA of the CDR3: TGTGCCAGCAGTTACTCGTTGGGGGGGCCGAACACTGAAGCTTTCTTT. Translating it yields CASSYSLGGPNTEAFF.

V gene TRBV6-6 combines with J gene TRBJ1-1; D perhaps matches TRBD1 (6 bases). Germline CDR1 reads MNHNY; CDR2 reads SVGAGI (reference sequence). V was pared by 6 bases and J by 3 bases, with 11 bases between. This CDR3 is built from 13 residues. For the CDR3, the DNA is TGTGCCAGCAGCGGGGGGCGGTACACTGAAGCTTTCTTT. Its protein product is CASSGGRYTEAFF.

The chain is built from TRBV2 and TRBJ2-7; 7 bases are a match to TRBD1. CDR1 SNHLY and CDR2 FYNNEI come from the germline V gene. Trimming cost V 7 bases and J 7 bases; bases outside gene matches: 7. The CDR3 extends over 12 amino acids. The DNA for the CDR3 is TGTGCCAGCAATGACAGGGTGGGGGAGCAGTACTTC. Translation gives CASNDRVGEQYF.

This chain's CDR3 is CASSLGQRAMNTEAFF. CDR3 DNA: TGCGCCAGCAGCTTGGGTCAGAGAGCAATGAACACTGAAGCTTTCTTT. The gene calls are TRBV5-1 and TRBJ1-1, with unresolved D. Germline values: CDR1 SGHRS, CDR2 YFSETQ. The CDR3 covers 16 residues. V gave up 0 bases and J gave up 0 bases, with 12 bases separating them.

V usage is TRBV6-4 and J usage is TRBJ2-3; maybe TRBD2 (5 bases). The CDR3 contains 15 residues. V shed 2 bases and J shed 2 bases, with 11 bases lying between them. The germline V gene encodes CDR1 MRHNA and CDR2 SNTAGT. As DNA, the CDR3 is TGTGCCAGCAGTGACGGACTCTTATCCACAGATACGCAGTATTTT. It encodes CASSDGLLSTDTQYF.

The rearrangement links TRBV4-3 to TRBJ2-7, with D perhaps matching TRBD1 (6 bases). The CDR3 length is 14 residues. Germline loops: CDR1 LGHNA, CDR2 YSLEER. V was clipped by 4 bases and J by 0 bases, with 10 bases between them. The DNA for the CDR3 is TGCGCCAGCAGCCCGGACAGTGCCTCCTACGAGCAGTACTTC. It yields the protein CASSPDSASYEQYF.

The V gene is TRBV11-2, the J gene TRBJ2-3; 7 positions match TRBD1. With V trimmed by 2 bases and J by 10 bases, 9 bases remained unmatched. The CDR3 covers 14 residues. Germline lookup yields CDR1 SGHAT and CDR2 FQNNGV. Here the CDR3 reads CASSLLRGSAAQYF. The CDR3 DNA follows: TGTGCCAGCAGCTTACTCAGGGGGTCGGCTGCGCAGTATTTT.

The CDR3 DNA is TGTGCCAGCAGTCCGACAGGGGAAGGCTACACCTTC. Its protein is CASSPTGEGYTF. This sequence joins TRBV6-1 and TRBJ1-2; 8 positions agree with TRBD1. Germline CDR1 and CDR2: MNHNS and SASEGT. J was trimmed by 8 bases and V by 5 bases; bases with no gene match: 4. The CDR3 loop spans 12 amino acids.

This clone showed up just a few times. J is TRBJ2-5 and V is TRBV13, with D maybe TRBD1 (5 bases). The CDR3 length is 14 residues. The germline V and J ends were trimmed by 6 bases and 2 bases, with 13 bases remaining between them. CDR1 is PRHDT and CDR2 is FYEKMQ in the germline V gene (reference sequence). CDR3 DNA sequence: TGTGCCAGCAGTCCCGGACATACTCAAGAGACCCAGTACTTC. This gives the protein CASSPGHTQETQYF.

The chain employs TRBV19 and TRBJ1-5, with D perhaps matching TRBD1 (5 bases). The CDR3 spans 14 residues. The V gene lost 5 bases and the J gene lost 7 bases, with 15 bases spanning the gap. Germline CDR1 is LNHDA and CDR2 is SQIVND (reference sequence). The CDR3 spells CASSSTRGGQPQHF. The CDR3, as DNA: TGTGCCAGTAGTTCCACACGGGGGGGACAGCCCCAGCATTTT.

V and J are TRBV5-1 and TRBJ1-3; weak D call: TRBD1 (5 bases). The CDR3 runs 15 residues. The V gene's germline CDR1 is SGHRS and CDR2 YFSETQ. V dropped 1 base and J dropped 4 bases, with 12 bases sitting between them. The CDR3 protein is CASSLMGVTGNTIYF. DNA of the CDR3: TGCGCCAGCAGCTTGATGGGGGTGACCGGAAACACCATATATTTT.

The chain links TRBV5-6 to TRBJ2-5, with 7 bases lining up with TRBD1. The CDR3 is made up of 15 amino acids. In germline, CDR1 is SGHDT, CDR2 YYEEEE. V lost 1 base to trimming and J lost 3 bases; unmatched junction nucleotides: 6. The CDR3 protein is CASSLWDRKKETQYF. The CDR3 DNA follows: TGTGCCAGCAGCTTGTGGGACAGAAAAAAAGAGACCCAGTACTTC.

This chain connects TRBV5-4 to TRBJ2-7; 9 positions match TRBD2. J gave up 9 bases and V 4 bases, and 8 bases lay outside the gene matches. Germline V CDR1 and CDR2: SGHNT, YYREEE (reference sequence). The CDR3 is 13 amino acids. This CDR3 reads CASSAGTSSWQYF. CDR3 nucleotides: TGTGCCAGCAGCGCCGGGACTAGCTCTTGGCAGTACTTC.